Following are 31 T cell receptor beta chains from one sample sequenced in a study of T cell responses to AZD1222 COVID-19 vaccine. Assay: immunoSEQ multiplex PCR; the TCRdb copy retains only in-frame clones and omits some. The profile shows 50,000 to 65,000 clones, about 90% of them singletons. The specimen comprised peripheral blood, sampled on day 0 of AZD1222 vaccination. These receptors all come from an adult in good health.

This clone was counted a single time. V is TRBV7-2 and J is TRBJ1-4; D uncertain. This CDR3 has 15 residues. Germline CDR1 reads SGHTA; CDR2 reads FQGNSA. Deletions cut 5 bases from V and 0 bases from J, with 10 bases between. CDR3 sequence reads: CASSARLTTNEKLFF. The CDR3 bases are TGTGCCAGCAGCGCACGACTGACAACTAATGAAAAACTGTTTTTT. The variable domain in full, completed from reference TRBV7-2 and TRBJ1-4, reads GAGVSQSPSNKVTEKGKDVELRCDPISGHTALYWYRQSLGQGLEFLIYFQGNSAPDKSGLPSDRFSAERTGGSVSTLTIQRTQQEDSAVYLCASSARLTTNEKLFFGSGTQLSVL.

The CDR3: CAWRSTGVHTEAFF. CDR3 nucleotides: TGTGCCTGGAGGTCGACAGGGGTTCACACTGAAGCTTTCTTT. The chain combines TRBV30 with TRBJ1-1; 8 bases agree with TRBD1. The CDR3 consists of 14 residues. From germline, CDR1 is GTSNPN and CDR2 SVGIG (reference sequence). V trimming: 3 bases; J trimming: 3 bases; junction bases outside the gene matches: 6.

The gene calls are TRBV18 and TRBJ1-2; possibly TRBD1 for D (5 bases). Trimming pared 3 bases from V and 2 bases from J, leaving 10 bases between. This CDR3 has 14 residues. Germline V gene sequence: CDR1 KGHSH, CDR2 LQKENI. CDR3 sequence reads: CASSPAGSNYGYTF. The CDR3 DNA reads TGTGCCAGCTCACCGGCAGGGTCAAACTATGGCTACACCTTC.

The V call is TRBV30, the J call TRBJ2-7; D is unresolved. Germline V gives CDR1 GTSNPN, CDR2 SVGIG (reference sequence). Trimming removed 0 bases at V and 7 bases at J, with 16 bases between. CDR3 length: 14 amino acids. In DNA, the CDR3 is TGTGCCTGGAGTGTAAAAGTAAAAGTGGGGGAGCAGTACTTC. It encodes CAWSVKVKVGEQYF. Together with reference TRBV30 and TRBJ2-7, the CDR3 gives the full variable domain: SQTIHQWPATLVQPVGSPLSLECTVEGTSNPNLYWYRQAAGRGLQLLFYSVGIGQISSEVPQNLSASRPQDRQFILSSKKLLLSDSGFYLCAWSVKVKVGEQYFGPGTRLTVT.

The chain uses TRBV7-6 and TRBJ2-1, with D perhaps matching TRBD1 or TRBD2 (5 bases each). Trimming cost V 2 bases and J 4 bases, with 12 bases left between them. The CDR3 loop spans 15 amino acids. Germline assignment: CDR1 SGHVS and CDR2 FNYEAQ. The CDR3 spells CASSLLDGAYNEQFF. DNA of the CDR3: TGTGCCAGCAGCTTACTCGACGGGGCTTACAATGAGCAGTTCTTC.

The chain carries TRBV3-1 (or the pseudogene TRBV3-2) and TRBJ2-1; D may be TRBD2 (7 bases). Germline V gene data show CDR1 as LGHDT and CDR2 as YNNKEL (reference sequence). V gave up 6 bases and J gave up 4 bases, with 16 bases separating them. CDR3 length: 15 residues. CDR3 protein: CASSLGGGGYNEQFF. The CDR3 DNA follows: TGTGCCAGCAGTCTTGGGGGGGGCGGGTACAATGAGCAGTTCTTC.

The CDR3, as DNA: TGTGCCAGCAGCGTAGGCGAAGGCTCTGGAAACACCATATATTTT. This codes for CASSVGEGSGNTIYF. The chain is built from TRBV9 and TRBJ1-3, with D hard to call. Germline-derived CDR1 and CDR2 are SGDLS and YYNGEE. The V end lost 0 bases, the J end lost 0 bases, and 7 bases lay between the germline ends. The CDR3 consists of 15 residues.

This rearrangement joins TRBV6-1 to TRBJ1-5; TRBD1 matches 9 bases. CDR3 length: 14 residues. Unmatched junction bases numbered 3, after V lost 2 bases and J lost 7 bases. CDR1 is MNHNS and CDR2 is SASEGT in the germline V gene. The CDR3 region is CASSERQGGQPQHF. In DNA form, the CDR3 reads TGTGCCAGCAGTGAACGACAGGGGGGACAGCCCCAGCATTTT.

This chain uses TRBV18 with TRBJ2-7, with D possibly being TRBD2 (7 bases). Germline CDR1 KGHSH, CDR2 LQKENI. Between the trimmed V and J ends, which lost 0 bases and 6 bases, there was a span of 15 bases. The CDR3 totals 15 residues. The CDR3 reads CASSPPSQGGGEQYF. In DNA, the CDR3 is TGTGCCAGCTCACCACCGTCCCAGGGAGGGGGCGAGCAGTACTTC.

The genes are TRBV3-1 (or the pseudogene TRBV3-2) and TRBJ1-2; D is undetermined. In germline, CDR1 is LGHDT, CDR2 YNNKEL (reference sequence). The CDR3 length is 13 residues. Trimming removed 4 bases at V and 4 bases at J, with 10 bases between. As DNA, the CDR3 is TGTGCCAGCAGCCCCGAAAGGCTCTATGGCTACACCTTC. The encoded protein is CASSPERLYGYTF.

The chain carries TRBV18 and TRBJ1-1; D is uncertain. V was clipped by 3 bases and J by 3 bases, with 5 bases between them. The CDR3 covers 12 residues. Germline V lookup: CDR1 KGHSH, CDR2 LQKENI. CDR3 coding DNA: TGTGCCAGCTCACCGGACGACACTGAAGCTTTCTTT. Amino acids: CASSPDDTEAFF.

The chain uses TRBV6-5 and TRBJ1-6, with D possibly TRBD1 on 5 matching bases. The V gene's germline CDR1 is MNHEY and CDR2 SVGAGI. The CDR3 sequence is 16 residues long. The V gene lost 3 bases and the J gene lost 7 bases, with 16 bases spanning the gap. CDR3 region: CASSYSTGRGNSPLHF. DNA for the CDR3: TGTGCCAGCAGTTATTCGACCGGCCGGGGCAATTCACCCCTCCACTTT.

The chain joins TRBV19 to TRBJ2-2; 8 nucleotides align to TRBD1. The CDR3 extends over 14 amino acids. Germline trimming cut 5 bases from V and 4 bases from J; bases unmatched to any gene: 3. Germline-derived CDR1 and CDR2 are LNHDA and SQIVND (reference sequence). The CDR3 protein is CASSLGQGTGELFF. DNA for the CDR3: TGTGCCAGTAGTCTCGGACAGGGCACCGGGGAGCTGTTTTTT.

This clone came up a few times. The V gene is TRBV11-2, the J gene TRBJ2-5; D remains unclear. Germline V gene sequence: CDR1 SGHAT, CDR2 FQNNGV. The length of the CDR3 is 15 residues. Trimming shortened V by 3 bases and J by 3 bases, and 14 bases separated the two germline ends. CDR3 region: CASSLVGSLKETQYF. Here the CDR3 DNA reads TGTGCCAGCAGCTTGGTTGGATCTCTAAAAGAGACCCAGTACTTC.

Remarks on this clone: One end of the junction is discordant with germline, which a read error may explain. The chain recombines TRBV20-1 with TRBJ2-3; D is uncertain. The CDR3 is 11 residues long. Germline CDR1 and CDR2: DFQATT and SNEGSKA (reference sequence). CDR3 nucleotide sequence: TGCAGTGCTAGTCTCGTAGATAGGCAGTATTTT. As protein: CSASLVDRQYF.

CDR3 nucleotides: TGTGCCAGCAGAATGACGGGACAGACTAGTGAGCAGTACTTC. Translated, it gives CASRMTGQTSEQYF. This chain joins TRBV6-5 and TRBJ2-7; a possible D gene is TRBD1 (7 bases). This CDR3 is 14 amino acids long. Germline CDR1 MNHEY, CDR2 SVGAGI. V was trimmed by 6 bases and J by 7 bases, leaving 19 bases between them.

The CDR3 sequence: CASSERRESSSPLHF. The CDR3 bases are TGTGCCAGCAGTGAAAGGCGGGAGAGCAGTTCACCCCTCCACTTT. The chain joins TRBV6-4 to TRBJ1-6; D gene uncertain. V was shortened by 3 bases and J by 9 bases, with 15 bases between the two germline ends. The CDR3 length is 15 residues. Germline V gene sequence: CDR1 MRHNA, CDR2 SNTAGT.

The V gene is TRBV5-1, the J gene TRBJ1-4, with D uncertain. The CDR3 contains 15 residues. Germline V lookup: CDR1 SGHRS, CDR2 YFSETQ. Trimming took 3 bases from V and 0 from J, leaving 9 bases between them. CDR3 DNA: TGCGCCAGCAGCTGGCAGGACGCAACTAATGAAAAACTGTTTTTT. It codes for CASSWQDATNEKLFF.

This clone is medium-sized within its sample. The CDR3 region is CASSLQGGHYGYTF. CDR3 sequence (DNA): TGTGCCAGCAGTTTGCAGGGGGGTCACTATGGCTACACCTTC. This chain links TRBV6-5 with TRBJ1-2; 7 bases match TRBD1. There are 14 residues in the CDR3. V shed 4 bases and J 3 bases; nucleotides not matched to a gene: 5. Germline CDR1 and CDR2: MNHEY and SVGAGI.

V gene TRBV9 combines with J gene TRBJ1-2; D may be TRBD1 (5 bases). With 0 bases removed from V and 8 bases from J, the gap between germline ends came to 14 bases. This CDR3 comprises 14 residues. CDR1 is SGDLS, CDR2 YYNGEE, per germline. The CDR3 loop is CASSVAAGSEGYTF. CDR3 coding DNA: TGTGCCAGCAGCGTAGCGGCAGGGTCGGAGGGCTACACCTTC.

Details on this clone: The junction differs from germline at one of its ends, possibly a read error. This chain links TRBV10-3 with TRBJ1-5; the D gene is possibly TRBD1 (6 bases). CDR1 and CDR2 from the germline V gene are ENHRY and SYGVKD. The CDR3 extends over 15 amino acids. The chain's CDR3 is CATSGSDSPAQPQHF. CDR3 DNA: TGTGCCACCAGTGGGTCGGACAGTCCGGCTCAGCCCCAGCATTTT.

The chain has TRBV10-2 and TRBJ1-1, with D unclear. Trimming shortened V by 8 bases and J by 4 bases, and 17 bases separated the two germline ends. This CDR3 comprises 14 residues. CDR1 and CDR2 from the germline V gene are WSHSY and SAAADI. Written as DNA, the CDR3 is TGCGCCAGCTCCCGGACCGAGAAGGTCACTGAAGCTTTCTTT. Its protein product is CASSRTEKVTEAFF.

The V gene is TRBV5-1, the J gene TRBJ2-7; TRBD1 matches at 9 bases. This CDR3 has 14 amino acids. V gave up 1 base and J gave up 4 bases; unmatched junction bases: 3. CDR1 is SGHRS, CDR2 YFSETQ, per germline. This CDR3 reads CASSLTGGEYEQYF. CDR3 sequence (DNA): TGCGCCAGCAGCTTGACAGGGGGCGAGTACGAGCAGTACTTC.

The chain uses TRBV6-1 and TRBJ1-1; D might be TRBD1 (6 bases). This CDR3 spans 14 amino acids. V was clipped by 2 bases and J by 5 bases, with 12 bases between them. Germline V gene sequence: CDR1 MNHNS, CDR2 SASEGT. The CDR3 nucleotides read TGTGCCAGCAGTGAACGGGGGGGCTCAACTGAAGCTTTCTTT. Its protein is CASSERGGSTEAFF.

Only a few counts were recorded for this clone. CDR3 sequence (DNA): TGTGCCATCTCGTCCACAGTTAGCAATCAGCCCCAGCATTTT. Its translation is CAISSTVSNQPQHF. The gene calls are TRBV6-5 and TRBJ1-5; D gene unclear. Germline assignment: CDR1 MNHEY and CDR2 SVGAGI. The ends were cut back, 10 bases at V and 0 bases at J, with 13 bases in the middle. The CDR3 contains 14 residues.

V gene TRBV7-9 combines with J gene TRBJ1-5; the D is unclear. Germline assignment: CDR1 SEHNR and CDR2 FQNEAQ (reference sequence). The CDR3 sequence is 15 residues long. Trimming pared 4 bases from V and 4 bases from J, leaving 14 bases between. The CDR3: CASSYGSSGNQPQHF. The CDR3 region has the DNA TGTGCCAGCAGCTACGGGTCCTCTGGGAATCAGCCCCAGCATTTT.

The chain combines TRBV11-2 with TRBJ1-3; D is uncertain. The CDR3 length is 13 residues. The V gene lost 5 bases and the J gene lost 8 bases, with 13 bases spanning the gap. Germline CDR1 reads SGHAT; CDR2 reads FQNNGV. DNA for the CDR3: TGTGCCAGCAGCGAGGGCGGCAGGTACACCATATATTTT. This codes for CASSEGGRYTIYF.

The chain recombines TRBV3-1 (or the pseudogene TRBV3-2) with TRBJ2-1; TRBD2 matches at 10 bases. Germline values: CDR1 LGHDT, CDR2 YNNKEL (reference sequence). J was trimmed by 8 bases and V by 6 bases; bases with no gene match: 10. The CDR3 length is 15 residues. The DNA of the CDR3 is TGTGCCAGCAGGAACAGCGGGGGGGCTAGGGATGAGCAGTTCTTC. Translated: CASRNSGGARDEQFF.

This chain connects TRBV5-1 to TRBJ1-1; possible D gene TRBD1, 5 bases. V was clipped by 4 bases and J by 4 bases, with 17 bases between them. Germline CDR1 reads SGHRS; CDR2 reads YFSETQ. This CDR3 is 15 amino acids long. The CDR3, as DNA: TGCGCCAGCAGCGCGACCGGACAAGGCGTCACTGAAGCTTTCTTT. The encoded protein is CASSATGQGVTEAFF.

This rearrangement joins TRBV5-4 to TRBJ2-1, with D possibly matching TRBD1 (5 bases). CDR3 size: 15 residues. Germline CDR1 and CDR2: SGHNT and YYREEE (reference sequence). Trimming pared 1 base from V and 0 bases from J, leaving 8 bases between. The CDR3 spells CASSLQGYSYNEQFF. The CDR3 coding sequence is TGTGCCAGCAGCTTGCAGGGCTACTCCTACAATGAGCAGTTCTTC.

The V gene is TRBV6-2 or TRBV6-3, the J gene TRBJ1-5; D gene ambiguous. Germline V gene sequence: CDR1 MNHEY, CDR2 SVGEGT. The CDR3 is made up of 15 amino acids. V lost 3 bases to trimming and J lost 3 bases, with 12 bases between them. As DNA, the CDR3 is TGTGCCAGCAGTTATCCCGGACCCTCCAATCAGCCCCAGCATTTT. It specifies CASSYPGPSNQPQHF.